One and the same sample provided the 17 T cell receptor beta chains below, sequenced in a study of OX40 agonist ivuxolimab in advanced cancers. Assay used: immunoSEQ multiplex PCR; TCRdb lists only in-frame clones, some missing. Of tens of thousands of clones in the sample, 81% are singletons; the top ten hold 6% to 7.5%. The sample was CD4+ or CD8+ T cells sorted from blood, taken in a trial of the OX40 agonist ivuxolimab. The source is an adult with an advanced solid tumor such as melanoma, head and neck, liver or kidney cancer.

The chain is built from TRBV19 and TRBJ1-3; D call uncertain. The germline gives CDR1 LNHDA, CDR2 SQIVND (reference sequence). Trimming removed 7 bases at V and 0 bases at J, with 19 bases between. The CDR3 has 17 amino acids. The CDR3 loop reads CASTPDPIPGSGNTIYF. For the CDR3, the DNA is TGTGCCAGTACCCCGGACCCGATACCCGGCTCTGGAAACACCATATATTTT.

In the case of this clone: Other nucleotide sequences in the sample specify the same CDR3. The chain joins TRBV27 to TRBJ1-1; D remains unclear. V dropped 3 bases and J dropped 3 bases, with 8 bases sitting between them. Per germline, CDR1 MNHEY and CDR2 SMNVEV (reference sequence). This CDR3 has 13 residues. CDR3 sequence: CASSFVRDTEAFF. The CDR3 coding sequence is TGTGCCAGCAGTTTCGTTCGCGACACTGAAGCTTTCTTT.

This clone has only one observation. Written as DNA, the CDR3 is TGTGCCAGCAGCTTGCCTCGGGTAGCCACAGATACGCAGTATTTT. As protein: CASSLPRVATDTQYF. J is TRBJ2-3 and V is TRBV5-6; D gene ambiguous. V lost 1 base to trimming and J lost 2 bases, with 11 bases between them. In germline, CDR1 is SGHDT, CDR2 YYEEEE. CDR3 length equals 15 residues.

V is TRBV5-6 and J is TRBJ2-3, with D perhaps TRBD1 (6 bases). The CDR3 covers 17 residues. V shed 3 bases and J shed 1 base, with 18 bases lying between them. CDR1 and CDR2 (germline): SGHDT, YYEEEE. CDR3: CASSSLLPGQGTDTQYF. The CDR3, as DNA: TGTGCCAGCAGCTCACTCCTCCCGGGACAAGGCACAGATACGCAGTATTTT.

The gene calls are TRBV18 and TRBJ2-1; no clear D gene. V lost 6 bases and J lost 7, with 25 bases in between. The germline V gene has CDR1 KGHSH and CDR2 LQKENI. The length of the CDR3 is 17 residues. The CDR3 loop is CASSPAQTILSYNEQFF. Written as DNA, the CDR3 is TGTGCCAGCTCTCCGGCCCAAACTATCTTGTCTTATAATGAGCAGTTCTTC.

This chain uses TRBV9 with TRBJ2-7; the D gene is possibly TRBD2 (6 bases). Germline V gene sequence: CDR1 SGDLS, CDR2 YYNGEE. The CDR3 runs to 15 residues. V lost 0 bases, J lost 7 bases, and 17 bases lay in between. The CDR3 DNA sequence: TGTGCCAGCAGCGTAGACGGGAGCTTGCTTGGGGAGCAGTACTTC. This translates into CASSVDGSLLGEQYF. Using reference TRBV9 and TRBJ2-7 for the parts outside the CDR3, the full variable domain is DSGVTQTPKHLITATGQRVTLRCSPRSGDLSVYWYQQSLDQGLQFLIQYYNGEERAKGNILERFSAQQFPDLHSELNLSSLELGDSALYFCASSVDGSLLGEQYFGPGTRLTVT.

CDR3 sequence reads: CASTWGTDTQYF. The CDR3 nucleotides read TGTGCCAGCACCTGGGGCACAGATACGCAGTATTTT. The chain couples TRBV5-8 to TRBJ2-3; D unresolved. The CDR3 consists of 12 residues. The V gene lost 6 bases and the J gene lost 1 base, with 6 bases spanning the gap. Germline V CDR1 and CDR2: SGHTS, YDEGEE. The entire variable domain, with the rest obtained from reference TRBV5-8 and TRBJ2-3, is as follows: EAGVTQSPTHLIKTRGQQATLRCSPISGHTSVYWYQQALGLGLQFLLWYDEGEERNRGNFPPRFSGRQFPNYSSELNVNALELEDSALYLCASTWGTDTQYFGPGTRLTVL.

V gene TRBV7-9 combines with J gene TRBJ1-1; D is ambiguous. Trimming took 5 bases from V and 10 from J, leaving 17 bases between them. CDR1 is SEHNR, CDR2 FQNEAQ, per germline (reference sequence). The CDR3 extends over 13 amino acids. The CDR3 nucleotides are TGTGCCAGCAGCCCCTCCGGGTGGTCGGGAGCTTTCTTT. Translated: CASSPSGWSGAFF.

This rearrangement joins TRBV28 to TRBJ2-7, with 9 bases lining up with TRBD1. This CDR3 is built from 14 residues. Germline V gives CDR1 MDHEN, CDR2 SYDVKM. The ends lost 5 bases at V and 2 bases at J; junction bases unmatched: 4. The CDR3 nucleotides are TGTGCCAGCAGTCTAGGGACAGGGCCCTACGAGCAGTACTTC. It yields the protein CASSLGTGPYEQYF.

V and J are TRBV29-1 and TRBJ2-5, with 7 positions matching TRBD2. CDR1 is SQVTM and CDR2 is ANQGSEA in the germline V gene. This CDR3 comprises 15 residues. The trim removed 3 bases at V and 0 bases at J, leaving 7 bases unmatched. The CDR3 loop reads CSVELLAAYQETQYF. DNA of the CDR3: TGCAGCGTTGAGTTGCTAGCGGCGTACCAAGAGACCCAGTACTTC.

This rearrangement joins TRBV6-5 to TRBJ1-5; tentative D call: TRBD1 (6 bases). V lost 4 bases and J lost 6, with 16 bases in between. Germline CDR1 reads MNHEY; CDR2 reads SVGAGI. The CDR3 spans 15 residues. The DNA of the CDR3 is TGTGCCAGCAGTTCCGTGGGGGGCTCCAGTCAGCCCCAGCATTTT. Its protein product is CASSSVGGSSQPQHF.

The V call is TRBV30, the J call TRBJ2-7, with 9 bases aligning to TRBD2. The V gene end was trimmed by 2 bases and the J gene end by 2 bases; junction bases not matched to a gene: 10. This CDR3 region has 16 residues. Germline V gene sequence: CDR1 GTSNPN, CDR2 SVGIG (reference sequence). The CDR3 region is CAWSSLAGLTPYEQYF. The CDR3 DNA reads TGTGCCTGGAGTTCCCTAGCGGGACTTACCCCCTACGAGCAGTACTTC.

The chain couples TRBV6-1 to TRBJ2-1; 13 bases are a match to TRBD2. The junction had 11 bases not matched to a gene; V was cut back by 2 bases and J by 7 bases. CDR1 is MNHNS and CDR2 is SASEGT in the germline V gene. The CDR3 has 18 amino acids. The CDR3 bases are TGTGCCAGCAGTGAAACCTACAGGACTAGCGGGAGAGGTAATGAGCAGTTCTTC. Its protein product is CASSETYRTSGRGNEQFF.

In DNA, the CDR3 is TGTGCCAGCACAGGATTCAATCAGCCCCAGCATTTT. Translating it yields CASTGFNQPQHF. The V and J genes are TRBV19 and TRBJ1-5; tentatively, D is TRBD1 (5 bases). From germline, CDR1 is LNHDA and CDR2 SQIVND (reference sequence). V lost 9 bases to trimming and J lost 3 bases, with 9 bases between them. The CDR3 has 12 residues.

This chain joins TRBV5-1 and TRBJ1-1; D is unclear. The ends were cut back, 2 bases at V and 4 bases at J, with 9 bases in the middle. Germline-derived CDR1 and CDR2 are SGHRS and YFSETQ. The CDR3 sequence is 13 residues long. This chain's CDR3 is CASSFPGSTEAFF. The CDR3 region has the DNA TGCGCCAGCAGCTTTCCGGGCTCCACTGAAGCTTTCTTT. Full variable domain (remainder filled in from reference TRBV5-1 and TRBJ1-1): KAGVTQTPRYLIKTRGQQVTLSCSPISGHRSVSWYQQTPGQGLQFLFEYFSETQRNKGNFPGRFSGRQFSNSRSEMNVSTLELGDSALYLCASSFPGSTEAFFGQGTRLTVV.

This chain connects TRBV28 to TRBJ2-5; D possibly corresponds to TRBD2 (5 bases). V lost 2 bases and J 4 bases, leaving 17 bases between the germline ends. This CDR3 spans 16 amino acids. Germline V gene sequence: CDR1 MDHEN, CDR2 SYDVKM. CDR3: CASSLDPDSRGETQYF. CDR3 DNA sequence: TGTGCCAGCAGTTTAGATCCGGACTCCCGGGGAGAGACCCAGTACTTC.

V and J are TRBV6-6 and TRBJ2-7; 12 bases align to TRBD2. This CDR3 is 15 amino acids long. Germline V gene data show CDR1 as MNHNY and CDR2 as SVGAGI (reference sequence). J gave up 3 bases and V 2 bases, and 2 bases lay outside the gene matches. The CDR3 bases are TGTGCCAGCAGTTACCTGACTAGCGGGAGCTACGAGCAGTACTTC. Protein product: CASSYLTSGSYEQYF.